This entry describes one T cell receptor (beta chain). Its matching antigen is unknown. The junction had 2 bases not matched to a gene; V was cut back by 4 bases and J by 7 bases. The V gene's germline CDR1 is LNHDA and CDR2 SQIVND (reference sequence). There are 14 residues in the CDR3. Via MiXCR, TCRdb re-called the reads, giving one row per CDR3 protein. The sample lists about 770,000 distinct CDR3 sequences; almost 30% were seen once. This sample was taken from a study of T cell repertoires in cytomegalovirus infection. Overall study context: Indicated by public TCR beta signatures were CMV infection and matching HLA type.

The receptor was isolated from a human donor in good health (CMV status not recorded). Some clones in this sample may be carry-over from other donors' samples. The sample here was cultured CD8+ T cells from PBMCs, taken from culture after CMV antigen stimulation. The rearrangement uses TRBV19 and TRBJ2-1, with 12 bases that match TRBD2. CDR3 in amino acids: CASSKTSGGNEQFF. As DNA, the CDR3 is TGTGCCAGTAGTAAGACTAGCGGGGGTAATGAGCAGTTCTTC.